Each of the 18 T cell receptor beta chains below was sequenced from the same sample in a study of chemoradiotherapy in HPV16-positive cancers. Method: immunoSEQ multiplex PCR; TCRdb's copy keeps in-frame clones and lacks some. The sample lists thousands of clones; around 80% were seen once. The sample consisted of tumor tissue, taken from a patient who underwent chemoradiotherapy. These receptors were obtained from a human donor with HPV-associated anogenital cancer.

In DNA form, the CDR3 reads TGTGCCAGCAGATCGGACTATAATTCACCCCTCCACTTT. Translated: CASRSDYNSPLHF. The chain couples TRBV25-1 to TRBJ1-6; unclear D gene. The CDR3 runs 13 residues. CDR1 is MGHDK, CDR2 SYGVNS, per germline. The V gene lost 6 bases and the J gene lost 3 bases, with 6 bases spanning the gap.

This clone was counted only a few times. V gene TRBV6-1 combines with J gene TRBJ2-7; D not certain. V was cut by 6 bases and J by 1 base, with 13 bases left in between. The CDR3 runs to 14 residues. Germline V gives CDR1 MNHNS, CDR2 SASEGT. CDR3 coding DNA: TGTGCCAGCAGCCCCGGACCATCTTCCTACGAGCAGTACTTC. Translation gives CASSPGPSSYEQYF.

V gene TRBV2 combines with J gene TRBJ2-3, with a tentative D call TRBD1 (6 bases). V was cut by 3 bases and J by 6 bases, with 19 bases left in between. This CDR3 is 16 amino acids long. Germline V gene data show CDR1 as SNHLY and CDR2 as FYNNEI. Here the CDR3 reads CASSERVRGAGDTQYF. The CDR3 coding sequence is TGTGCCAGCAGTGAGAGGGTCAGGGGCGCAGGGGATACGCAGTATTTT.

V is TRBV6-5 and J is TRBJ1-6; a weak D match, TRBD1 (6 bases). Germline V gene lookup returns CDR1 MNHEY and CDR2 SVGAGI. This CDR3 contains 13 residues. The V gene lost 10 bases and the J gene lost 7 bases, with 14 bases spanning the gap. CDR3 in amino acids: CATTRGRNSPLHF. The DNA of the CDR3 is TGTGCCACAACGAGGGGGAGGAATTCACCCCTCCACTTT.

J is TRBJ2-7 and V is TRBV6-5, with D perhaps TRBD2 (5 bases). CDR1 is MNHEY and CDR2 is SVGAGI in the germline V gene. The CDR3 is made up of 14 amino acids. Trimming removed 2 bases at V and 7 bases at J, with 15 bases between. In nucleotides, the CDR3 is TGTGCCAGCAGTTACCGGGATTCCGAACGGGAGCAGTACTTC. It codes for CASSYRDSEREQYF.

The chain is built from TRBV2 and TRBJ2-1, with 8 positions matching TRBD1. The length of the CDR3 is 14 residues. In germline, CDR1 is SNHLY, CDR2 FYNNEI. V lost 5 bases to trimming and J lost 7 bases; unmatched junction nucleotides: 7. The CDR3 DNA is TGTGCCAGCAGTCCCGGGACAGGACCTAATGAGCAGTTCTTC. Amino acid sequence: CASSPGTGPNEQFF.

This clone was detected only a few times. The chain employs TRBV13 and TRBJ1-3, with D perhaps matching TRBD1 (5 bases). V lost 5 bases to trimming and J lost 0 bases, with 17 bases between them. Germline lookup yields CDR1 PRHDT and CDR2 FYEKMQ (reference sequence). The CDR3 totals 17 residues. CDR3 bases: TGTGCCAGCAGCCACTGGGACGGATACAACTCTGGAAACACCATATATTTT. It translates to CASSHWDGYNSGNTIYF.

The CDR3 DNA reads as TGCGCCAGCAGCTTGGAGGCCACTGTGGGCAGTGATGGCTACACCTTC. Amino acid sequence: CASSLEATVGSDGYTF. The rearrangement joins TRBV5-1 to TRBJ1-2, with D uncertain. V gave up 0 bases and J gave up 6 bases, with 18 bases separating them. The CDR3 has 16 amino acids. Germline-derived CDR1 and CDR2 are SGHRS and YFSETQ.

The chain employs TRBV7-9 and TRBJ2-3, with TRBD1 matching 7 bases. Germline CDR1 and CDR2: SEHNR and FQNEAQ (reference sequence). V gave up 2 bases and J gave up 0 bases; unmatched junction bases: 8. This CDR3 contains 17 residues. CDR3 loop: CASSLWTRGLSTDTQYF. DNA for the CDR3: TGTGCCAGCAGCTTATGGACCAGGGGGTTGAGCACAGATACGCAGTATTTT.

V gene TRBV28 combines with J gene TRBJ1-5; D remains ambiguous. Trimming took off 1 base at V and 6 bases at J, with 16 bases between the two ends. CDR1 is MDHEN, CDR2 SYDVKM, per germline. The CDR3 extends over 16 amino acids. Written as DNA, the CDR3 is TGTGCCAGCAGTTTATCGAGCGGGCCTGGACGTCAGCCCCAGCATTTT. Encoded protein: CASSLSSGPGRQPQHF.

V and J are TRBV2 and TRBJ1-1; D call uncertain. V lost 7 bases, J lost 9 bases, and 12 bases lay in between. The CDR3 sequence is 11 residues long. Looked up from germline, CDR1 is SNHLY and CDR2 is FYNNEI. The CDR3: CASILRAQAFF. In nucleotides, the CDR3 is TGTGCCAGCATTTTAAGGGCCCAAGCTTTCTTT.

The chain has TRBV7-2 and TRBJ2-5, with a possible D match to TRBD1 (6 bases). The CDR3 runs to 14 residues. V was pared by 5 bases and J by 1 base, with 11 bases between. Germline CDR1 SGHTA, CDR2 FQGNSA. In nucleotides, the CDR3 is TGTGCCAGCAGCAGTAGCAGGGGCCAAGAGACCCAGTACTTC. It yields the protein CASSSSRGQETQYF.

The V and J genes are TRBV7-8 and TRBJ2-6; D remains ambiguous. This CDR3 region has 15 residues. V lost 6 bases and J lost 1, with 10 bases in between. Per germline, CDR1 SGHVS and CDR2 FQNEAQ. CDR3 bases: TGTGCCAGCAGAAAAAGGGAATCTGGGGCCAACGTCCTGACTTTC. Residues: CASRKRESGANVLTF. The full variable domain, in which reference TRBV7-8 and TRBJ2-6 provide the parts outside the CDR3, is GAGVSQSPRYKVAKRGQDVALRCDPISGHVSLFWYQQALGQGPEFLTYFQNEAQLDKSGLPSDRFFAERPEGSVSTLKIQRTQQEDSAVYLCASRKRESGANVLTFGAGSRLTVL.

This chain links TRBV29-1 with TRBJ2-7; no clear D gene. V was shortened by 0 bases and J by 1 base, with 13 bases between the two germline ends. Germline CDR1 is SQVTM and CDR2 is ANQGSEA. CDR3 size: 15 residues. CDR3 loop: CSVEDGPVPSYEQYF. CDR3 nucleotides: TGCAGCGTTGAAGATGGGCCAGTCCCATCCTACGAGCAGTACTTC.

This clone was seen a single time. The V call is TRBV5-4, the J call TRBJ2-1, with a possible D match to TRBD2 (6 bases). Germline V gives CDR1 SGHNT, CDR2 YYREEE (reference sequence). The CDR3 is 19 amino acids. With 0 bases removed from V and 0 bases from J, the gap between germline ends came to 19 bases. CDR3 region: CASSLVSVWGLPSYNEQFF. The DNA of the CDR3 is TGTGCCAGCAGCTTGGTGTCTGTTTGGGGACTTCCCTCCTACAATGAGCAGTTCTTC. Full variable domain (missing parts from reference TRBV5-4 and TRBJ2-1): ETGVTQSPTHLIKTRGQQVTLRCSSQSGHNTVSWYQQALGQGPQFIFQYYREEENGRGNFPPRFSGLQFPNYSSELNVNALELDDSALYLCASSLVSVWGLPSYNEQFFGPGTRLTVL.

V is TRBV7-9 and J is TRBJ2-3; D is perhaps TRBD2 (7 bases). This CDR3 spans 16 amino acids. CDR1 and CDR2 (germline): SEHNR, FQNEAQ (reference sequence). Trimming took 3 bases from V and 5 from J, leaving 18 bases between them. CDR3 protein: CASSFRGGAGGDTQYF. The DNA for the CDR3 is TGTGCCAGCAGCTTTCGAGGGGGGGCCGGTGGAGATACGCAGTATTTT.

The chain uses TRBV5-1 and TRBJ2-7; 13 bases are a match to TRBD2. CDR3 length equals 18 residues. V gave up 1 base and J gave up 2 bases; unmatched junction bases: 9. Germline lookup yields CDR1 SGHRS and CDR2 YFSETQ. Here the CDR3 reads CASSLQTSGGPTPYEQYF. CDR3 sequence (DNA): TGCGCCAGCAGCTTGCAGACTAGCGGGGGGCCTACCCCCTACGAGCAGTACTTC.

The rearrangement joins TRBV7-9 to TRBJ2-2; D is unresolved. This CDR3 spans 15 amino acids. Deletions cut 4 bases from V and 5 bases from J, with 14 bases between. Germline V CDR1 and CDR2: SEHNR, FQNEAQ (reference sequence). CDR3 sequence reads: CASSSFVGGTGELFF. The CDR3 bases are TGTGCCAGCAGCTCATTCGTGGGTGGGACCGGGGAGCTGTTTTTT.